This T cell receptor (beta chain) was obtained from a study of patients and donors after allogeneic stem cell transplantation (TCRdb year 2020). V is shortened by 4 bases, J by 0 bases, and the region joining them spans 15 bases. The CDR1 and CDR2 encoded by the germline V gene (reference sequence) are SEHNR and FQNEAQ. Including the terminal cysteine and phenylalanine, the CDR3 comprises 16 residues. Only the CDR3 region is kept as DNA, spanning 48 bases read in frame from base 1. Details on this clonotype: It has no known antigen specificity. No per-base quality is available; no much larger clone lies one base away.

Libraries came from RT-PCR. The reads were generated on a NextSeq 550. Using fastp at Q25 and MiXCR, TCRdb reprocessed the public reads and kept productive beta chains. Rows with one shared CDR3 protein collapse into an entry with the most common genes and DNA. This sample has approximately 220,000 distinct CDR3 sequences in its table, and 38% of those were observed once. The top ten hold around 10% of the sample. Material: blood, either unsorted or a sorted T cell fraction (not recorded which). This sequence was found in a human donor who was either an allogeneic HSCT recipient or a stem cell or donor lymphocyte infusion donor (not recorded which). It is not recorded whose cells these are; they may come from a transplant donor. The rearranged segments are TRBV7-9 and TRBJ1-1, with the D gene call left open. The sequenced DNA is TGTGCCAGCAGCTCGCCGGTGCACGACATGAACACTGAAGCTTTCTTT. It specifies CASSSPVHDMNTEAFF.